Sequencing of this TCR beta chain was carried out in a study of radiotherapy plus CTLA-4 blockade in lung cancer. Data came from immunoSEQ multiplex PCR; TCRdb stores just in-frame clones and leaves some out. The table lists about 45,000 clones, roughly 76% of them singletons. Specimen: peripheral blood, collected from a patient treated with radiotherapy plus ipilimumab. The origin of this receptor is a human donor with non-small cell lung cancer who had stable disease on radiotherapy plus ipilimumab.

CDR3 coding DNA: TGTGCCAGCAGTCCCGGGGCGGCGGATGAAAAACTGTTTTTT. This translates into CASSPGAADEKLFF. This chain links TRBV6-5 with TRBJ1-4, with TRBD1 as a possible D gene (5 bases). Between the trimmed V and J ends, which lost 5 bases and 6 bases, there was a span of 13 bases. CDR3 length: 14 residues. The germline gives CDR1 MNHEY, CDR2 SVGAGI.